This T cell receptor (beta chain) was identified in a study of shared clonotypes between healthy human individuals. Deep was the level at which the assay was run. Clones were sequenced by immunoSEQ multiplex PCR, and TCRdb holds only the in-frame ones, with some missing. Among around 750,000 clones listed, under 80% were seen once. Sequenced input: memory CD4+ T cells sorted from blood. Subset given: CD45RA-negative fraction. The sequence was collected from a woman in her twenties or thirties in good health.

The CDR3 DNA reads as TGTGCCAGCTCGATCGGACTAGCGGGAAATCAAGAGACCCAGTACTTC. Translating gives CASSIGLAGNQETQYF. The genes are TRBV18 and TRBJ2-5; 12 positions match TRBD2. Germline loops: CDR1 KGHSH, CDR2 LQKENI. This CDR3 contains 16 residues. The V and J ends lost 6 bases and 2 bases, in that order; junction bases with no gene match: 7.